The following is a T cell receptor beta chain sequence with its context. Only in-frame clones appear in the TCRdb table, and some are missing; sequencing was by immunoSEQ multiplex PCR. The sample has about 400,000 clones, around 87% seen once. Germline V gene sequence: CDR1 MDHEN, CDR2 SYDVKM. J lost 6 bases, V lost 2 bases, and 7 bases had no gene match. This CDR3 region has 14 residues. This sample is part of a study of blood T cell repertoires in COVID-19. Sequenced: PBMCs or T cells enriched from blood (not recorded which). This chain connects TRBV28 to TRBJ2-7, with 7 positions matching TRBD2. The receptor was isolated from a man aged 40-50 years in a cohort exposed to, infected with or recovered from COVID-19 (not recorded which). CDR3 sequence: CASSLGGRASEQYF. The CDR3 DNA reads TGTGCCAGCAGTTTAGGGGGGAGGGCCTCCGAGCAGTACTTC.